The text below deals with one TCR beta chain. The antigen is not known. This sample was included in a study of CD8 T cells in ankylosing spondylitis. Findings and caveats of the study: The study identified a TCR beta motif of under ten highly homologous variants that appeared characteristic of ankylosing spondylitis blood.

Trimming cost V 5 bases and J 6 bases; bases outside gene matches: 17. Germline lookup yields CDR1 ENHRY and CDR2 SYGVKD. The CDR3 runs to 17 residues. In TCRdb, the 5' RACE reads were re-called with MiXCR into one record per CDR3 protein. Of hundreds of thousands of distinct CDR3 sequences listed, roughly 10% are singletons. Input material: blood, either unsorted or a sorted T cell fraction (not recorded which). The chain joins TRBV10-3 to TRBJ2-7; TRBD1 aligns across 9 bases. This receptor was obtained from a male donor with ankylosing spondylitis. CDR3 amino acids: CAISKTPPGQGPREQYF. CDR3 nucleotide sequence: TGTGCCATCAGTAAAACCCCCCCGGGACAGGGCCCTCGCGAGCAGTACTTC.